The clone carrying this T cell receptor beta chain occurred many times. These data belong to a study of identical twins. TCRdb re-called the 5' RACE reads through MiXCR, storing one row per CDR3 protein. The sample has around 510,000 distinct CDR3 sequences; more than 13% are singletons. All donors were healthy Caucasians. The CDR3 extends over 16 amino acids. Germline CDR1 and CDR2: KGHDR and SFDVKD. V was pared by 4 bases and J by 2 bases, with 7 bases of the junction left unmatched. These data were likewise used in another study, on yellow fever vaccine responses in identical twins.

This receptor was obtained from a woman aged 18-29 years in good health. Sequenced sample: CD4+ T cells sorted from blood. The genes are TRBV24-1 and TRBJ2-3; TRBD1 aligns across 8 bases. In nucleotides, the CDR3 is TGTGCCACCAGTGACTCAGGGGGCTTCGCCACAGATACGCAGTATTTT. The encoded protein is CATSDSGGFATDTQYF.